Following are 2 T cell receptor beta chains from one sample sequenced in a study of T cells in Graves' hyperthyroidism and ophthalmopathy. RNA transcripts gave rise to amplified TCR beta CDR3 regions. HTBI primers were employed in a first-round RT-PCR of the TCR CDR3. TCRdb reprocessed the multiplex PCR reads via MiXCR and lists one record per CDR3 protein. Of about 710,000 distinct CDR3 sequences listed, 15% to 20% were seen once; the top ten hold 8.4%. Sequencing was done on a sample of blood. Receptors were obtained from a young man with Graves' hyperthyroidism.

This clonotype appeared a few times. The V and J genes are TRBV6-1 and TRBJ1-5; 9 nucleotides align to TRBD1. Germline trimming cut 6 bases from V and 1 base from J; bases unmatched to any gene: 7. The CDR3 is made up of 16 amino acids. Germline V gene lookup returns CDR1 MNHNS and CDR2 SASEGT. The CDR3 DNA reads as TGTGCCAGCAGAGATTTACAGGGGGCGAGCAATCAGCCCCAGCATTTT. Protein product: CASRDLQGASNQPQHF.

This clonotype was detected ten times or more. This chain's CDR3 is CASRLRQETQYF. The CDR3 region has the DNA TGTGCCAGCAGACTGAGGCAAGAGACCCAGTACTTC. The V and J genes are TRBV7-2 and TRBJ2-5; D uncertain. V gave up 6 bases and J gave up 2 bases, with 7 bases separating them. The CDR3 runs to 12 residues. The germline gives CDR1 SGHTA, CDR2 FQGNSA.